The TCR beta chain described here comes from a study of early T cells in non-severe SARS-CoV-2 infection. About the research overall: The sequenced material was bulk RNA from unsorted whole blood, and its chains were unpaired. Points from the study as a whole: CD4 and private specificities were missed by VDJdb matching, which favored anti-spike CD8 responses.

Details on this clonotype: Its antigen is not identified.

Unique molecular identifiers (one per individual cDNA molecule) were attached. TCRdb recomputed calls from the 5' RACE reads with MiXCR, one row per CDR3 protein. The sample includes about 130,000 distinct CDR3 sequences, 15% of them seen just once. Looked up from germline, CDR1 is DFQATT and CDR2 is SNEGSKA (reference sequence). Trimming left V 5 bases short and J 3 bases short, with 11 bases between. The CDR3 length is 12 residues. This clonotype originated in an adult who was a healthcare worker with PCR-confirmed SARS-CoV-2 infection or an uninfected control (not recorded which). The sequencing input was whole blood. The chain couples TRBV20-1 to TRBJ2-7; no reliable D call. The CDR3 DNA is TGCAGTGCTGTCGGTGCCTACTACGAGCAGTACTTC. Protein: CSAVGAYYEQYF.